The clone carrying this T cell receptor beta chain was seen only a few times. Every isolated RNA sample was fully reverse transcribed, so sequencing captured expressed TCRB transcripts. Assay: immunoSEQ multiplex PCR; the TCRdb copy retains only in-frame clones and omits some. The sample carries some 220,000 clones, under 13% recorded once. The data are from a study of beta chain features in type 1 diabetes. The TCR sequence derives from a man aged 18 to 30 in good health. Sequencing used central memory CD4+ T cells from blood.

This CDR3 reads CSVVRAYYQETQYF. The CDR3 nucleotides read TGCAGCGTTGTGCGAGCGTACTATCAAGAGACCCAGTACTTC. The V gene is TRBV29-1, the J gene TRBJ2-5; the D is unclear. V was trimmed by 4 bases and J by 2 bases, leaving 14 bases between them. The germline CDR1 and CDR2 sequences are SQVTM and ANQGSEA. The CDR3 spans 14 residues. The full variable domain, its missing parts supplied by reference TRBV29-1 and TRBJ2-5, is SAVISQKPSRDICQRGTSLTIQCQVDSQVTMMFWYRQQPGQSLTLIATANQGSEATYESGFVIDKFPISRPNLTFSTLTVSNMSPEDSSIYLCSVVRAYYQETQYFGPGTRLLVL.